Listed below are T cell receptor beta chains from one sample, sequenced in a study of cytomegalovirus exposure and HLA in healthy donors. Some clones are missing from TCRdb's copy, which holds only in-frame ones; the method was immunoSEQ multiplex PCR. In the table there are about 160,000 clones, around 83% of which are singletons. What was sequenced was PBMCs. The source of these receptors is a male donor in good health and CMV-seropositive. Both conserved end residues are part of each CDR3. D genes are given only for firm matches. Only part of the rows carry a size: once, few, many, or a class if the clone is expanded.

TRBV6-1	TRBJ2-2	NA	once	CASSAPPDSYTGELFF	TGTGCCAGCAGTGCCCCCCCGGACAGTTACACCGGGGAGCTGTTTTTT
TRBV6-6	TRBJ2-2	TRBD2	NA	CASSAPSGGYTGELFF	TGTGCCAGCAGTGCCCCCAGCGGGGGATACACCGGGGAGCTGTTTTTT
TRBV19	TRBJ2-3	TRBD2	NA	CASSTGLSTDTQYF	TGTGCCAGTAGTACGGGACTAAGCACAGATACGCAGTATTTT
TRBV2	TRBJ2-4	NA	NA	CASSGDSAAKNSQYF	TGTGCCAGCAGTGGGGACTCGGCAGCCAAAAACAGTCAGTACTTC
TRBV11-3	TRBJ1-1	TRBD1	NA	CASSLGGTANTEAFF	TGTGCCAGCAGCTTAGGGGGGACAGCGAACACTGAAGCTTTCTTT
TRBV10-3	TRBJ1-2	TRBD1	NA	CAISEYPGQGNYGYTF	TGTGCCATCAGTGAGTACCCGGGACAGGGCAACTATGGCTACACCTTC
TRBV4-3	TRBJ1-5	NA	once	CASSQGAEQPQHF	TGCGCCAGCAGCCAAGGAGCGGAACAGCCCCAGCATTTT
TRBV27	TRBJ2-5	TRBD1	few	CASSRGQVRETQYF	TGTGCCAGCAGTCGCGGACAGGTCCGGGAGACCCAGTACTTC
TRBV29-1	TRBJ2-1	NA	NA	CSACSLPWNEQFF	TGCAGCGCGTGCTCACTACCTTGGAATGAGCAGTTCTTC
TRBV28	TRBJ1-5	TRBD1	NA	CASSFLRDRVKGPQHF	TGTGCCAGCAGTTTCCTCCGGGACAGAGTGAAGGGGCCCCAGCATTTT
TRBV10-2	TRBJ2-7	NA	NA	CASSGGVSGRGGQYF	TGCGCCAGCAGTGGGGGGGTAAGCGGTCGGGGAGGGCAGTACTTC
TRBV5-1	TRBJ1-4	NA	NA	CASSLGTTTNEKLFF	TGCGCCAGCAGCTTAGGGACAACCACTAATGAAAAACTGTTTTTT
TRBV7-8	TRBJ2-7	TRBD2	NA	CASSSQRGSYEQYF	TGTGCCAGCAGCTCTCAGCGGGGCTCCTACGAGCAGTACTTC
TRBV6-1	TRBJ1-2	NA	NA	CASSEDAGSYGYTF	TGTGCCAGCAGTGAAGATGCGGGGTCCTATGGCTACACCTTC
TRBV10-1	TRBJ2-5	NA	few	CASSEGSAGQETQYF	TGCGCCAGCAGTGAGGGTTCGGCGGGGCAAGAGACCCAGTACTTC
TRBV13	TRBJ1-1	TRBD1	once	CASSPRRTGGKIEAFF	TGTGCCAGCAGCCCCCGCAGGACAGGCGGCAAGATTGAAGCTTTCTTT
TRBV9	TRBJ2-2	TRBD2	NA	CASTRGGLANTGELFF	TGTGCCAGCACCCGGGGGGGTCTCGCGAACACCGGGGAGCTGTTTTTT
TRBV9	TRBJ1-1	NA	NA	CASSAGGRDTEAFF	TGTGCCAGCAGCGCGGGAGGGAGGGACACTGAAGCTTTCTTT
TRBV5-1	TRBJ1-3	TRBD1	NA	CASSLPRTGGTFSGNTIYF	TGCGCCAGCAGCCTCCCAAGGACAGGGGGCACTTTCTCTGGAAACACCATATATTTT
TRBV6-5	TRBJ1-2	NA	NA	CASSYDGPGRGYTF	TGTGCCAGCAGTTACGACGGCCCTGGGCGCGGCTACACCTTC
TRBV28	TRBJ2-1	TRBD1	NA	CASLRGTGAYNEQFF	TGTGCCAGCCTCAGGGGGACAGGGGCCTACAATGAGCAGTTCTTC
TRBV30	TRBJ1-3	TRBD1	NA	CAWRDRGRGNTIYF	TGTGCCTGGAGGGACAGGGGGCGAGGAAACACCATATATTTT
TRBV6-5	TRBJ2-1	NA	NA	CASSRRGTYNEQFF	TGTGCCAGCAGTCGGCGCGGGACCTACAATGAGCAGTTCTTC
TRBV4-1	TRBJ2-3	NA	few	CASSQEGRGFSDTQYF	TGCGCCAGCAGCCAAGAGGGCAGGGGCTTCTCGGATACGCAGTATTTT
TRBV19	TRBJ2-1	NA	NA	CASSISRGAASYNEQFF	TGTGCCAGTAGTATCTCTCGGGGGGCGGCGTCCTACAATGAGCAGTTCTTC
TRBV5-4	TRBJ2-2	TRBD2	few	CASSDPSGSYTGELFF	TGTGCCAGCAGCGACCCTAGCGGGTCCTACACCGGGGAGCTGTTTTTT
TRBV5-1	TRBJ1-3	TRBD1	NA	CASSRNPGTGSGNTIYF	TGCGCCAGCAGCAGAAATCCAGGGACAGGCTCTGGAAACACCATATATTTT
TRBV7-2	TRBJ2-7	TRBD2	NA	CASSLRIAGGSSYEQYF	TGTGCCAGCAGCTTACGGATAGCGGGAGGAAGCTCCTACGAGCAGTACTTC
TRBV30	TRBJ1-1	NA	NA	CAWIQVTEAFF	TGTGCCTGGATTCAGGTCACTGAAGCTTTCTTT
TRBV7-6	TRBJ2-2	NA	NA	CASRFTGGNTGELFF	TGTGCCAGCAGGTTTACCGGTGGGAACACCGGGGAGCTGTTTTTT
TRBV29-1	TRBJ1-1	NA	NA	CSVEEGFGTEAFF	TGCAGCGTTGAGGAGGGTTTTGGCACTGAAGCTTTCTTT
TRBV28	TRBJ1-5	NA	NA	CASSPQIDLKQPQHF	TGTGCCAGCAGTCCTCAAATCGATCTAAAACAGCCCCAGCATTTT
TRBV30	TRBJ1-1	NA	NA	CAWRGVPFMNTEAFF	TGTGCCTGGAGGGGCGTTCCCTTTATGAACACTGAAGCTTTCTTT
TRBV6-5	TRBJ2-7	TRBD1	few	CASSSLTGRREQYF	TGTGCCAGCAGTTCCCTGACAGGGCGGCGCGAGCAGTACTTC
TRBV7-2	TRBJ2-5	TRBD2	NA	CASSLMTSGSLTQYF	TGTGCCAGCAGCTTAATGACTAGCGGGAGTTTGACCCAGTACTTC
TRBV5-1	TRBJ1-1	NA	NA	CASSLYSKNTEAFF	TGCGCCAGCAGCTTATACAGTAAGAACACTGAAGCTTTCTTT